This T cell receptor (beta chain) derives from a study of cytomegalovirus exposure and HLA in healthy donors. General study findings and limits: Most CMV-associated TCR beta chains were later found to appear HLA-restricted. The study designated 150 to 200 TCR beta chains cytomegalovirus-associated. The analysis excluded some indistinguishable V segments, including TRBV6-2 and TRBV6-3. An analysis was carried out later, and it reportedly showed fewer N-insertions in an Asian-associated ancestry cluster than the approximately 710-donor mean.

A note on this clone: Its antigen is currently unknown.

This CDR3 has 16 amino acids. CDR1 is LGHNA, CDR2 YSLEER, per germline. J was trimmed by 0 bases and V by 3 bases; bases with no gene match: 2. The primer mix had 60 Vbeta and 13 Jbeta primers. TCRdb keeps only in-frame clones here, not all; method: immunoSEQ multiplex PCR. The data show 150,000 to 200,000 clones, about 80% seen once. The sequencing input was PBMCs. The TCR was taken from a woman aged 40 to 50 in good health and CMV-seronegative. J is TRBJ1-4 and V is TRBV4-3; 9 bases match TRBD1. This CDR3 reads CASSQDRGATNEKLFF. Written as DNA, the CDR3 is TGCGCCAGCAGCCAGGACAGGGGTGCAACTAATGAAAAACTGTTTTTT.